This entry features one TCR beta chain sequence. Its specificity is unknown. TCRdb independently ran MiXCR on the 5' RACE reads; one entry per CDR3 protein. Among roughly 51,000 distinct CDR3 sequences listed, around 8% were seen once. The CDR3 is 14 residues long. Looked up from germline, CDR1 is MDHEN and CDR2 is SYDVKM. The V and J ends lost 3 bases and 4 bases respectively, with 12 bases between them. This entry comes from a study of early T cells in non-severe SARS-CoV-2 infection. Study-level findings and limits: CD4 and private specificities were missed by VDJdb matching, which favored anti-spike CD8 responses.

Sequencing was performed on whole blood, taken at baseline. V and J are TRBV28 and TRBJ1-1; maybe TRBD1 (5 bases). This TCR derives from an adult who was a healthcare worker with PCR-confirmed SARS-CoV-2 infection or an uninfected control (not recorded which). CDR3 in DNA: TGTGCCAGCAGTTTGGACACCGGGCTCACTGAAGCTTTCTTT. It encodes CASSLDTGLTEAFF.